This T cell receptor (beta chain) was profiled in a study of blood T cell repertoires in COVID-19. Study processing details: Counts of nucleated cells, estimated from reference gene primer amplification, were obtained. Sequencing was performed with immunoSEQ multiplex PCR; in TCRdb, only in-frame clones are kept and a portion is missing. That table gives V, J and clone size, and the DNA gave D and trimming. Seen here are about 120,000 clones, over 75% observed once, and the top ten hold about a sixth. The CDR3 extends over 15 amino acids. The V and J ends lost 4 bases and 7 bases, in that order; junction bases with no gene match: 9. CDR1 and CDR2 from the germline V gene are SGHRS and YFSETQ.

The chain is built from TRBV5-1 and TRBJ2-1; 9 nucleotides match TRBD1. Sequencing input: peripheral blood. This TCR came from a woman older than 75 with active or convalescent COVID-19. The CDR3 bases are TGCGCCAGCAGCAAGGACAGGGGAAACTTGAATGAGCAGTTCTTC. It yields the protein CASSKDRGNLNEQFF.